This entry is about one T cell receptor beta chain. Antigen: not known. The germline V gene has CDR1 LNHNV and CDR2 YYDKDF (reference sequence). The CDR3 totals 14 residues. The ends were cut back, 0 bases at V and 8 bases at J, with 13 bases in the middle. These data originate in a study of blood T cells in healthy people across ages. Study results and limitations: Researchers judged that diversity estimates from one million T cells fell short of true values.

Sample-barcoded 5' priming and a J-beta primer mix drove a second PCR of 7 to 11 cycles. Every cDNA molecule carried a tag from a template-switch adaptor bearing 12 random nucleotides. Each single sample gave us at least 3 million CDR3-containing paired-end reads. TCRdb fed the 5' RACE reads into MiXCR, producing one record per CDR3 protein. The sample has some 900,000 distinct CDR3 sequences, about 48% seen once. Source material: blood. The V gene is TRBV15, the J gene TRBJ1-2, with D hard to call. This TCR was recovered from a man aged 30 to 45 in good health. The CDR3 DNA is TGTGCCACCAGCAGAGAGAACATTGTGGACGGCTACACCTTC. Translated, it gives CATSRENIVDGYTF.